This TCR beta chain was retrieved from a study of blood T cell repertoires in COVID-19 (dated by TCRdb to the early 2020s). In the study overall: Collaborator samples came from the United States, Italy and Spain and covered acute and convalescent phases of COVID-19. Deeply sampled blood TCRbeta repertoires from subjects exposed to, actively infected with, or recovered from COVID-19 were included in the dataset. A de-identified subject ID, COVID-19 status, age in years and sex were almost always included in the sample metadata. Where available, HLA class I and class II types were taken from metadata supplied by the sample provider and were not determined by assay-based typing. The repertoires were released in a freely available public database meant as a resource for research on the immune response to SARS-CoV-2. The samples were drawn from two sources: the first 160 participants of the ongoing ImmuneRACE study, and 1,254 subjects contributed by 6 global collaborators. The material from the prospective study consisted of cDNA or gDNA derived from T cells, B-cell-depleted T cells, or PBMCs. Broader findings and caveats from the paper: How much clinical and demographic metadata was included differed by source and by participant, and the metadata was provided uncurated.

There are 15 amino acids in the CDR3, from cysteine to phenylalanine inclusive. The kept DNA is CDR3 alone, 45 bases in frame from the first base. V is shortened by 7 bases, J by 5 bases, and the region joining them spans 18 bases. CDR1 is given as PRHDT and CDR2 as FYEKMQ, both from the germline V gene (reference sequence). One collaborating source in Seattle enrolled patients during active infection and followed them longitudinally through the course of disease. Each collaborating institution followed its own protocols to collect whole blood in K2EDTA tubes. For TCRbeta analysis, collaborator samples were shipped as frozen whole blood, as isolated PBMCs, or as DNA extracted from either sample type. Notes on this clone: Its specific antigen is unknown. Qualities for individual bases were not recorded, and no much larger clone is one base off.

TCRbeta CDR3 regions were amplified from genomic DNA using the immunoSEQ Assay, a bias-controlled multiplex PCR. Under the source paper's analysis protocol: The number of nucleated cells in each sample was estimated from the amplification of reference gene primers within the assay. To quantify the absolute abundance of each unique TCRbeta CDR3 rearrangement, sequence reads were collapsed and filtered. For each sample, productive Simpson clonality was calculated as the square root of Simpson's diversity index over productive rearrangements. The table was pulled from immuneACCESS by TCRdb, which kept in-frame rearrangements only. Such tables lose some clones; where checked, under half of the loss comes from unresolved V genes, and the rest has no known cause. V and J calls and clone size come straight from that table; D and trimming were deduced from the DNA. The sample table shows more than 9,500 clones, and roughly 72% are seen once. Over 9% of the sample rests with the top ten.

This clonotype was sampled from a man aged 55 to 70 with COVID-19, enrolled during active disease. Input material: peripheral blood. The receptor chain draws on TRBV13 and TRBJ2-1, with TRBD2 as a weak D call on 5 bases. The CDR3 region: CASTQEGRGNNEQFF. The DNA reads TGTGCCAGCACCCAAGAGGGTCGGGGAAACAATGAGCAGTTCTTC.